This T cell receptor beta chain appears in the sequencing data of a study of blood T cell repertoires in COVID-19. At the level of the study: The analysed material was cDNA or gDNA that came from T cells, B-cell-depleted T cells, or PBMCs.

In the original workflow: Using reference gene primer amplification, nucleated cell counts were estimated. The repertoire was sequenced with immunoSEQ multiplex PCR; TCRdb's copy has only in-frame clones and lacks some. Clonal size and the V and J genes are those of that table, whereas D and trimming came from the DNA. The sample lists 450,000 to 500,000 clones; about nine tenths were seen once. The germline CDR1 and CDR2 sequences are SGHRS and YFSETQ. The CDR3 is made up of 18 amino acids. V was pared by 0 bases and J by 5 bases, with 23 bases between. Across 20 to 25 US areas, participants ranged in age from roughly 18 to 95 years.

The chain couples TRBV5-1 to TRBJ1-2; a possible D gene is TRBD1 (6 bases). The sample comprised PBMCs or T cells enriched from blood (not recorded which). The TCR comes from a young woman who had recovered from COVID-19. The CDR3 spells CASSLEYGAGALGYGYTF. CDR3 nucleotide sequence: TGCGCCAGCAGCTTGGAATATGGGGCAGGGGCGCTGGGTTATGGCTACACCTTC.